This T cell receptor beta chain stems from a study of T cells expressing NK-cell markers. The overall study: Seropositivity for HCMV was found in most of the eight sequenced donors, with one seronegative.

The CDR3 covers 14 residues. TCRdb re-called the 5' RACE reads and shows each CDR3 protein once, DNA omitted. The table for this sample gives over 350,000 distinct CDR3 sequences. This chain uses TRBV12-3 or TRBV12-4 with TRBJ1-1; checking the TCRdb D call of TRBD1 is not possible without DNA. Sequenced input: blood T cells: a sorted CD56 or NKG2C T cell subset, CD4+ or CD8+ T cells, or bulk PBMC T cells (not recorded which). This clonotype was obtained from a woman in her 50s in good health. The CDR3 protein is CASSLSGANTEAFF.